This T cell receptor (beta chain) derives from a study of T cells in tumors after PD-1 blockade. As for the study in general: Each patient got pembrolizumab 200 mg every 3 weeks or cemiplimab 350 mg every 2 weeks. A subset received ongoing vismodegib 150 mg daily alongside anti-PD-1 therapy. Peripheral blood samples averaged 36,536 unique clonotypes and about 110,000 templates. Notes on the study in general: Peripheral recruitment is suggested, as some novel exhausted tumor clones were in pre-treatment blood.

Clones were sequenced by immunoSEQ multiplex PCR, and TCRdb holds only the in-frame ones, with some missing. The sample lists approximately 63,000 clones, approximately 79% seen once, with around 4.7% in the top ten. The CDR3 consists of 17 residues. The germline gives CDR1 SGHTA, CDR2 FQGNSA. Trimming left V 1 base short and J 0 bases short, with 15 bases between. As concerns this clone: The antigen remains undetermined.

The chain links TRBV7-2 to TRBJ1-1, with D possibly being TRBD1 (5 bases). The sequence was collected from a human donor with basal cell carcinoma. The sample in question was PBMCs, obtained after anti-PD-1 treatment. The CDR3 DNA sequence: TGTGCCAGCAGCTTAGGAGGGACGGTGGGGATGAACACTGAAGCTTTCTTT. It codes for CASSLGGTVGMNTEAFF. The full variable domain, completed using reference TRBV7-2 and TRBJ1-1, is GAGVSQSPSNKVTEKGKDVELRCDPISGHTALYWYRQSLGQGLEFLIYFQGNSAPDKSGLPSDRFSAERTGGSVSTLTIQRTQQEDSAVYLCASSLGGTVGMNTEAFFGQGTRLTVV.